This T cell receptor beta chain was observed in a study of blood T cells in healthy people across ages (dated by TCRdb to 2014 to 2015). With regard to the full study: In model experiments, roughly one uniquely barcoded TCR beta cDNA molecule per two T cells was captured by template switching. The study measured age-related changes in TCR beta repertoire diversity using deep sequencing normalized with unique cDNA molecular identifiers. Donors were grouped into four age groups: young (average 16 years), middle-aged (around 39), aged (about 60) and long-lived (around 82). Donors of different ages were randomly distributed across sequencing lanes to avoid experimental bias. Two additional independent replicas of 1 million unique cDNA reads from the same blood draw were analyzed for two donors (one aged 18 to 30 and one aged 80 or older).

Clipping removes 5 bases from V and 3 bases from J, with 4 as the unmatched junction base count. The germline V gene yields SGHTA for CDR1 and FQGNSA for CDR2. Its CDR3 holds 14 amino acids, cysteine through phenylalanine. The read is trimmed to its CDR3 DNA, 42 bases read in frame from base 1. This clonotype has a single count. The antigen this receptor binds is unknown. Base qualities were left out, and no much larger clone turns up one base away. One read alone lends weak support. The library was produced with 5' RACE. Sequenced using an Illumina HiSeq 2500. A second PCR of roughly 6 to 12 cycles was performed with a sample-barcoded 5' primer and a J-beta primer mix. A unique molecular identifier was introduced onto each TCR beta cDNA molecule by a template-switch 5' adaptor carrying 12 random nucleotides. At least 2.5 million CDR3-containing paired-end reads were obtained from each sample. The Mint cDNA synthesis kit, primed by a TRBC-specific oligonucleotide, was used to synthesize first-strand cDNA from all RNA. Following uracil-DNA glycosylase treatment, a first 18-cycle PCR with universal primers M1SS and BC2_uni_R was performed on all cDNA. The authors processed their data as follows. For normalization, 1 million high-quality reads, each with a distinct molecular identifier, were randomly selected from each sample. Reads with shared molecular identifiers were discarded instead of being binned into consensus sequences. MiTCR, with a Q25 quality threshold and the strictest error-elimination algorithm, was used for CDR3 identification, clonotype clustering and error correction. A nonparametric unseen species model using Euler transformation provided a lower-bound estimate of total TCR beta diversity. The public reads were reanalyzed by TCRdb: fastp trimming at Q25, MiXCR alignment, in-frame beta chains only. Merged by CDR3 protein, the rows form single entries marked with the most common genes and DNA. The V and J calls and clone size are TCRdb's, not the authors'. The sample data list 600,000 or so distinct CDR3 sequences, and approximately 30% of these were observed just once. The ten biggest clones cover approximately 15% of the sample.

Systemically healthy Caucasian individuals from Russia, some 40 in total and aged roughly 6 to 100 years, were included as donors. Each donor gave 8 to 10 milliliters of peripheral blood, collected into EDTA-treated Vacutainer tubes. Ficoll-Paque density-gradient centrifugation was used to isolate PBMCs, with at least 7 million obtained per sample. Trizol reagent was used to extract total RNA from PBMCs, with at least 6 micrograms per sample. For every donor, flow cytometry on a PBMC aliquot measured the percentage of naive CD45RAhigh/CD27high T cells. Results the study describes overall, beyond this receptor: Compared with the aged group, the long-lived group had more naive CD4+ T cells, fewer expanded clones and increased TCR diversity, a pattern suggesting age selection. Because donor CMV infection status was unknown, age-related changes in expanded clonotypes were potentially confounded. A strong correlation was found between observed TCR beta diversity and the percentage of naive T cells measured by flow cytometry. Observed TCR beta diversity per million T cells fell roughly linearly with age, and a significant reduction was already apparent by age roughly 40. Since profiling was done on bulk unsorted PBMCs, naive and antigen-experienced compartments could not be conclusively compared. Estimates of total diversity from one million sequenced T cells were regarded as lower bounds and underestimates.

The clonotype originates from a woman older than 75 in good health. The rearrangement joined TRBV7-2 to TRBJ2-1, with 7 junctional bases fitting TRBD1. Sequenced sample: blood. The bases read TGTGCCAGCAGCCCGGACAGGTACTACAATGAGCAGTTCTTC. Its product reads: CASSPDRYYNEQFF.